This is a list of T cell receptor beta chains from one sample in a study of T cells in Graves' hyperthyroidism and ophthalmopathy. TCRdb redid the calling of the multiplex PCR reads with MiXCR, one entry per CDR3 protein. The sample lists more than 500,000 distinct CDR3 sequences; 16% were seen once. The sequenced sample was blood. Receptor source: a woman in her twenties or thirties with Graves' hyperthyroidism. Both conserved end residues are part of each CDR3. A D gene is named only where the DNA matches it firmly. Expanded clones are given a class, and other clones once, few, many or no size at all.

d_call clone_size j_call v_call cdr3_aa cdr3_nt
TRBD2 NA TRBJ2-7 TRBV6-1 CASSEVRTSGSYEQYF TGTGCCAGCAGTGAAGTTAGGACTAGCGGGAGTTACGAGCAGTACTTC
NA few TRBJ2-5 TRBV20-1 CSARGRTEETQYF TGCAGTGCTAGAGGGAGGACAGAAGAGACCCAGTACTTC
NA many TRBJ1-2 TRBV30 CAWSPGRTYGYTF TGTGCCTGGAGTCCCGGACGGACCTATGGCTACACCTTC
NA NA TRBJ2-3 TRBV9 CASSKRGHWADTQYF TGTGCCAGCAGTAAGAGGGGCCACTGGGCAGATACGCAGTATTTT
NA NA TRBJ2-3 TRBV10-3 CAISGGASTDTQYF TGTGCCATCAGTGGAGGGGCTAGCACCGATACGCAGTATTTT
NA NA TRBJ2-7 TRBV6-2/TRBV6-3 CASWTRAGATYEQYF TGTGCCAGCTGGACCCGGGCAGGGGCCACGTACGAGCAGTACTTC
TRBD2 many TRBJ2-1 TRBV10-1 CASSRAGTSFNEQFF TGCGCCAGCAGTCGTGCCGGGACTAGCTTCAATGAGCAGTTCTTC
NA many TRBJ2-7 TRBV2 CASRDRTSYEQYF TGTGCCAGCAGGGACCGAACTAGCTACGAGCAGTACTTC
NA NA TRBJ2-3 TRBV29-1 CSVAFGTSTSTDTQYF TGCAGCGTCGCGTTTGGGACATCCACTAGCACAGATACGCAGTATTTT
NA many TRBJ1-1 TRBV6-2/TRBV6-3 CASSFPGRAFF TGTGCCAGCAGTTTCCCGGGGCGCGCTTTCTTT
NA NA TRBJ2-1 TRBV12-3/TRBV12-4 CASSFPGGSSYNEQFF TGTGCCAGCAGTTTCCCAGGTGGTAGCTCCTACAATGAGCAGTTCTTC
TRBD2 many TRBJ2-1 TRBV11-2 CASSPSSGISYNEQFF TGTGCCAGCAGCCCGTCTAGCGGGATATCCTACAATGAGCAGTTCTTC
NA many TRBJ2-2 TRBV20-1 CSASLFGENTGELFF TGCAGTGCTAGTTTATTTGGGGAGAACACCGGGGAGCTGTTTTTT
NA few TRBJ1-1 TRBV7-9 CASSSLYRDGTEAFF TGTGCCAGCAGCTCCCTCTACAGGGATGGCACTGAAGCTTTCTTT
NA many TRBJ1-5 TRBV12-3/TRBV12-4 CASSLDPRAPQHF TGTGCCAGCAGTTTAGACCCCCGGGCGCCCCAGCATTTT
TRBD2 NA TRBJ2-1 TRBV7-6 CASRPSGKEQFF TGTGCCAGCAGGCCCAGCGGGAAAGAGCAGTTCTTC
NA NA TRBJ2-3 TRBV6-2/TRBV6-3 CASTAGRVVTDTQYF TGTGCCAGCACGGCAGGTCGAGTTGTCACAGATACGCAGTATTTT
NA once TRBJ1-2 TRBV29-1 CSGWGGTRHGNTF TGCAGCGGGTGGGGAGGGACGCGGCATGGCAACACCTTC
TRBD1 many TRBJ1-1 TRBV28 CASSRRGRVAFF TGTGCCAGCAGTCGCAGGGGGCGGGTAGCTTTCTTT
TRBD1 many TRBJ1-1 TRBV6-1 CASSQKGQGYTEAFF TGTGCCAGCAGTCAAAAGGGACAGGGTTACACTGAAGCTTTCTTT
NA many TRBJ2-3 TRBV7-3 CASSSLGTDTQYF TGTGCCAGCAGCTCCCTGGGCACAGATACGCAGTATTTT
NA few TRBJ1-5 TRBV7-8 CASSLTQGQPQHF TGTGCCAGCAGCTTAACACAGGGTCAGCCCCAGCATTTT
TRBD1 many TRBJ2-7 TRBV20-1 CSARTGGSSYEQYF TGCAGTGCTAGGACAGGGGGAAGTAGCTACGAGCAGTACTTC